This paragraph covers one T cell receptor (beta chain) sequence. The data were obtained in a study of T cells after yellow fever vaccination. TCRdb passed the 5' RACE reads through MiXCR, listing each CDR3 protein once. The sample includes more than 450,000 distinct CDR3 sequences, around a fifth of them seen just once. CDR3 length: 15 amino acids. Germline CDR1 reads MDHEN; CDR2 reads SYDVKM. The V and J ends lost 5 bases and 7 bases respectively, with 15 bases between them. The clonotype comes from a man younger than 30 who received the YFV17D yellow fever vaccine. V usage is TRBV28 and J usage is TRBJ1-6, with D unresolved. The sample in question was PBMCs, obtained about 20 days after the first yellow fever vaccination. In nucleotides, the CDR3 is TGTGCCAGCAGTCCGCGGACGGGGAGGAATTCACCCCTCCACTTT. Amino acids: CASSPRTGRNSPLHF.